This TCR beta chain comes out of a study of cytomegalovirus exposure and HLA in healthy donors. Study findings and constraints: TCR beta V- and J-gene trimming, according to a later analysis, was linked to a missense DCLRE1C variant.

This PCR relied on a set of 60 Vbeta primers and 13 Jbeta primers. Data came from immunoSEQ multiplex PCR; TCRdb stores just in-frame clones and leaves some out. This table holds roughly 180,000 clones, roughly 80% found once. The donors were healthy bone marrow donors. Germline assignment: CDR1 SGHTA and CDR2 FQGNSA. The CDR3 has 14 residues. V lost 4 bases and J 3 bases, leaving 9 bases between the germline ends. This clone showed up just a few times. As yet, its antigen is unknown. The sequence was collected from a woman aged 25-40 years in good health and CMV-seropositive. Material for sequencing was PBMCs. This chain uses TRBV7-2 with TRBJ1-4, with D maybe TRBD1 (6 bases). CDR3 sequence: CASSSGQPNEKLFF. CDR3 coding DNA: TGTGCCAGCAGCTCCGGACAGCCTAATGAAAAACTGTTTTTT.